This T cell receptor (beta chain) was observed in a study of cytomegalovirus exposure and HLA in healthy donors. Germline CDR1 LNHNV, CDR2 YYDKDF (reference sequence). Unmatched junction bases numbered 7, after V lost 3 bases and J lost 4 bases. CDR3 length equals 16 residues. Concerning this clone: The antigen remains undetermined.

General study points: Under 20,000 TCR beta sequences were associated with HLA alleles at 0.05 false discovery rate in a later analysis. In a later analysis, an Asian-associated ancestry cluster reportedly showed fewer N-insertions than the roughly 730-donor mean. A later examination showed that TCR association rates differed by HLA locus, with DRB1 most and HLA-C fewest.

Use of 60 Vbeta and 13 Jbeta primers characterized the PCR. The data were produced by immunoSEQ multiplex PCR, yet TCRdb's version contains in-frame clones alone and is incomplete. Of some 65,000 clones listed, roughly 75% are singletons. This chain links TRBV15 with TRBJ2-1, with TRBD1 matching over 9 bases. Sequenced material: PBMCs. The TCR was taken from a woman aged 40 to 50 in good health and CMV-seropositive. CDR3 amino acids: CATSRDIQGAYNEQFF. The CDR3 DNA follows: TGTGCCACCAGCAGGGATATACAGGGGGCGTACAATGAGCAGTTCTTC.